These 19 T cell receptor beta chains were all obtained from the same sample, sequenced in a study of glioma-infiltrating T cells after dendritic cell vaccination. Sample time point: after dendritic cell vaccination, including at tumor progression/relapse. Clones were sequenced by immunoSEQ multiplex PCR, and TCRdb holds only the in-frame ones, with some missing. The profile shows tens of thousands of clones, 83% of them singletons. The sequencing here drew on blood, taken after dendritic cell vaccination. The receptors were sampled from a human donor with glioblastoma.

The chain combines TRBV30 with TRBJ2-5, with TRBD1 matching over 8 bases. The DNA end lines up better with TRBJ2-7; the J call may be wrong. The CDR3 runs to 11 residues. CDR1 GTSNPN and CDR2 SVGIG come from the germline V gene (reference sequence). The CDR3 region is CACGTGYEQYF. The DNA for the CDR3 is TGTGCCTGCGGGACAGGCTACGAGCAGTACTTC.

The CDR3 nucleotides are TGTGCCAGCAGCTTAGAGGGACAGGCGGCCAATTCACCCCTCCACTTT. Protein: CASSLEGQAANSPLHF. V and J are TRBV7-2 and TRBJ1-6; TRBD1 matches at 8 bases. This CDR3 has 16 amino acids. Trimming at V came to 1 base and at J to 7 bases, leaving 6 bases not matched to a gene. Per the germline V gene, CDR1 is SGHTA and CDR2 is FQGNSA.

This clone appeared a single time. The rearrangement uses TRBV7-3 and TRBJ1-1; 9 bases are shared with TRBD1. Germline assignment: CDR1 SGHTA and CDR2 FQGTGA. CDR3 length equals 14 residues. Trimming at V came to 5 bases and at J to 5 bases, leaving 6 bases not matched to a gene. The CDR3: CASSPGTGFTEAFF. As DNA, the CDR3 is TGTGCCAGCAGCCCCGGGACAGGGTTTACTGAAGCTTTCTTT.

J is TRBJ1-5 and V is TRBV5-1; D unresolved. V was trimmed by 0 bases and J by 0 bases, leaving 4 bases between them. Germline values: CDR1 SGHRS, CDR2 YFSETQ. This CDR3 contains 14 residues. The CDR3 DNA sequence: TGCGCCAGCAGCTTGGACGGTAGCAATCAGCCCCAGCATTTT. This gives the protein CASSLDGSNQPQHF.

J is TRBJ1-2 and V is TRBV30; no definite D call. The CDR3 totals 9 residues. Germline V gives CDR1 GTSNPN, CDR2 SVGIG (reference sequence). Trimming stripped 8 bases from V and 5 bases from J, with 6 bases between. Here the CDR3 reads CAPRYGYTF. CDR3 coding DNA: TGTGCCCCTCGGTATGGCTACACCTTC.

The CDR3 DNA is TGTGCCAGCAGCTTTCTATCGGGGAACACCGGGGAGCTGTTTTTT. Translating gives CASSFLSGNTGELFF. V is TRBV5-5 and J is TRBJ2-2; D unresolved. The germline V and J ends were trimmed by 2 bases and 1 base, with 9 bases remaining between them. The CDR3 totals 15 residues. Looked up from germline, CDR1 is SGHKS and CDR2 is YYEKEE (reference sequence).

The chain employs TRBV11-2 and TRBJ2-3, with a possible D match to TRBD2 (6 bases). V was shortened by 1 base and J by 2 bases, with 16 bases between the two germline ends. The CDR3 is made up of 17 amino acids. Germline CDR1 SGHAT, CDR2 FQNNGV. CDR3 protein: CASSLGVAEEVTDTQYF. Here the CDR3 DNA reads TGTGCCAGCAGCTTAGGGGTAGCGGAAGAAGTCACAGATACGCAGTATTTT. Using reference TRBV11-2 and TRBJ2-3 for the parts outside the CDR3, the full variable domain is EAGVAQSPRYKIIEKRQSVAFWCNPISGHATLYWYQQILGQGPKLLIQFQNNGVVDDSQLPKDRFSAERLKGVDSTLKIQPAKLEDSAVYLCASSLGVAEEVTDTQYFGPGTRLTVL.

J is TRBJ1-1 and V is TRBV2, with a weak D call TRBD1 (6 bases). The V end lost 8 bases, the J end lost 1 base, and 17 bases lay between the germline ends. CDR1 and CDR2 (germline): SNHLY, FYNNEI. This CDR3 comprises 15 residues. DNA of the CDR3: TGTGCCAGCGCCCTCGAAGGGGGTGCGAACACTGAAGCTTTCTTT. This translates into CASALEGGANTEAFF.

The genes are TRBV5-6 and TRBJ1-1; possibly TRBD1 for D (5 bases). The V end was cut by 0 bases, the J end by 3 bases, with 12 bases between. CDR3 length equals 15 residues. Per germline, CDR1 SGHDT and CDR2 YYEEEE. The DNA for the CDR3 is TGTGCCAGCAGCTTGGCTAGCGGGGGGGACACTGAAGCTTTCTTT. It is translated as CASSLASGGDTEAFF.

The chain employs TRBV30 and TRBJ2-3, with 8 bases identical to TRBD1. The CDR3 has 14 amino acids. From germline, CDR1 is GTSNPN and CDR2 SVGIG (reference sequence). V lost 2 bases to trimming and J lost 6 bases; unmatched junction nucleotides: 7. In DNA, the CDR3 is TGTGCCTGGAGTCCTCAGGGGGCAATGGATACGCAGTATTTT. It yields the protein CAWSPQGAMDTQYF.

Here the CDR3 reads CASSQDRDNSPLHF. In DNA form, the CDR3 reads TGTGCCAGCTCACAGGACAGGGACAATTCACCCCTCCACTTT. This chain joins TRBV18 and TRBJ1-6; TRBD1 matches at 8 bases. Germline loops: CDR1 KGHSH, CDR2 LQKENI. With V trimmed by 4 bases and J by 7 bases, 3 bases remained unmatched. This CDR3 contains 14 residues.

The gene calls are TRBV6-6 and TRBJ2-3; tentatively, D is TRBD2 (6 bases). Trimming removed 5 bases at V and 1 base at J, with 16 bases between. CDR3 length: 16 residues. Germline V gives CDR1 MNHNY, CDR2 SVGAGI (reference sequence). The CDR3 region has the DNA TGTGCCAGCAGTCCTTACACGGGCGGGGGCACAGATACGCAGTATTTT. Residues: CASSPYTGGGTDTQYF.

The rearrangement links TRBV9 to TRBJ1-4; 7 nucleotides line up with TRBD1. V was clipped by 0 bases and J by 7 bases; unmatched bases: 12. CDR1 and CDR2 from the germline V gene are SGDLS and YYNGEE. The CDR3 has 17 amino acids. This CDR3 reads CASSVGTGYKFGEKLFF. The DNA for the CDR3 is TGTGCCAGCAGCGTAGGGACAGGTTACAAATTCGGTGAAAAACTGTTTTTT.

The chain uses TRBV7-2 and TRBJ1-5; 10 bases are a match to TRBD1. Germline V CDR1 and CDR2: SGHTA, FQGNSA. J was trimmed by 0 bases and V by 5 bases; bases with no gene match: 13. The CDR3 runs to 19 residues. For the CDR3, the DNA is TGTGCCAGCAGCCAGGGACGAGGACAGGGGGTCTATAGCAATCAGCCCCAGCATTTT. It is translated as CASSQGRGQGVYSNQPQHF. Looking up the rest from reference TRBV7-2 and TRBJ1-5 gives the full variable domain: GAGVSQSPSNKVTEKGKDVELRCDPISGHTALYWYRQSLGQGLEFLIYFQGNSAPDKSGLPSDRFSAERTGGSVSTLTIQRTQQEDSAVYLCASSQGRGQGVYSNQPQHFGDGTRLSIL.

J is TRBJ2-7 and V is TRBV27; the D gene is possibly TRBD1 (5 bases). Trimming removed 2 bases at V and 2 bases at J, with 10 bases between. Germline loops: CDR1 MNHEY, CDR2 SMNVEV (reference sequence). This CDR3 contains 14 residues. The CDR3 nucleotides are TGTGCCAGCAGTTTAAAGGGGCTCACCTACGAGCAGTACTTC. Translating gives CASSLKGLTYEQYF.

The chain employs TRBV11-1 and TRBJ1-1; D perhaps matches TRBD1 (5 bases). The V and J ends lost 5 bases and 1 base respectively, with 8 bases between them. Germline values: CDR1 SGHAT, CDR2 FQDESV (reference sequence). The CDR3 has 13 residues. The CDR3 region is CASSLGQNTEAFF. The CDR3 DNA reads as TGTGCCAGCAGCCTTGGACAGAACACTGAAGCTTTCTTT.

This chain links TRBV5-1 with TRBJ1-1, with TRBD1 matching over 7 bases. Losses at the gene ends were 0 bases for V and 1 base for J; bases not matched to a gene: 6. The CDR3 length is 16 residues. In germline, CDR1 is SGHRS, CDR2 YFSETQ. CDR3 loop: CASSLAGQVENTEAFF. DNA for the CDR3: TGCGCCAGCAGCTTGGCCGGACAGGTGGAGAACACTGAAGCTTTCTTT.

This clone was detected only once. The chain has TRBV5-6 and TRBJ1-1; no clear D gene. Trimming removed 0 bases from V and 1 base from J, with 10 bases in between. CDR3 length equals 15 residues. Germline CDR1 and CDR2: SGHDT and YYEEEE. The CDR3 protein is CASSLGVRGNTEAFF. CDR3 bases: TGTGCCAGCAGCTTGGGAGTCCGGGGGAACACTGAAGCTTTCTTT.

This clone was detected only once. The rearrangement links TRBV6-5 to TRBJ1-4; 9 bases map to TRBD1. This CDR3 comprises 15 residues. With 7 bases clipped from V and 4 bases from J, the junction kept 7 bases outside the gene matches. Germline V gene lookup returns CDR1 MNHEY and CDR2 SVGAGI. Here the CDR3 DNA reads TGTGCCAGCACCTGGACAGGGGCTTATAATGAAAAACTGTTTTTT. This codes for CASTWTGAYNEKLFF.